One TCR beta chain is described in this entry. The antigen it binds to is not known. The junction departs from germline at one end; a sequencing error may be responsible. This sample's time point label indicates: baseline before oral tofacitinib. From alopecia areata patients, peripheral blood was collected along with lesional scalp punch biopsies. PBMCs were isolated by density centrifugation and stained for CD3, CD4 and CD8, and CD4+ and CD8+ T cells were sorted on a FACSAria. Library preparation used the immunoSEQ multiplex PCR assay. To provide template for TCR sequencing, every sample had RNA extracted and reverse transcribed into cDNA. First-strand cDNA was synthesized with SuperScript III using a 2:1 mix of oligo-dT and random hexamers. Amplification bias was assessed with a synthetic immune receptor repertoire, and residual bias was removed computationally. The source study handled its data this way. Raw reads were preprocessed to remove errors, and CDR3 was defined according to IMGT conventions as the region from the conserved cysteine to phenylalanine. To get clonality, Shannon entropy was normalized by log2 of the number of productive unique TCRs and the result was subtracted from 1. Scalp TCRbeta sequences were cross-referenced with sorted blood CD4 and CD8 repertoires so that the CD4 or CD8 identity of scalp clones could be inferred. The immuneACCESS repertoire file appears here via TCRdb, limited to in-frame rearrangements. These files lack a portion of the clones; in checked studies, under half of the deficit traces to unresolved V genes, and the cause of the others is not known. Clone size and the V and J calls come from that table; the DNA yielded D and trimming. Across this sample there are 200,000 to 250,000 clones, with about 60% seen only once. In total, the top ten clones hold around 0.46% of the sample.

This entry is derived from a study of CD8+ T cells in alopecia areata (dated by TCRdb to the late 2010s). General notes on the study: The treated patients, all with moderate-to-severe alopecia areata, were enrolled in an open-label pilot trial of oral tofacitinib given at 5 to 10 mg twice daily. Tofacitinib was administered for 6 to 18 months, and 6 months of follow-up off drug were then conducted to assess delayed response and recurrence. In both human patients and the C3H/HeJ mouse model, the study applied high-throughput TCRbeta sequencing to look at T cell clonal expansion in alopecia areata. On the human side, TCRbeta sequencing was run on scalp tissue and on sorted CD4+ and CD8+ peripheral blood T cells from healthy controls and from alopecia areata patients with either patchy or totalis/universalis disease. Tofacitinib-treated patients had biopsies at baseline and at 4 and 24 weeks of treatment, with a later scalp biopsy in several patients. Scalp clonality was compared among normal scalp (n=4), patchy alopecia areata scalp (n=8), and alopecia totalis/universalis scalp (n=8). RNA was extracted with the PAXgene miRNA kit for fixed scalp, the miRNeasy kit for PBMCs, and the RNeasy kit for mouse skin. Amplification of TCRbeta CDR3 regions was done by immunoSEQ multiplex PCR using 35 Vbeta forward primers and 13 Jbeta reverse primers.

Broad study findings and their caveats: Scalp TCR repertoire analysis is complicated because resident alphabeta T cells in normal human skin are also sequenced, whereas mouse skin is dominated by gammadelta T cells. Higher clonality and more expanded CD8+ clones were observed in lesional scalp than in normal scalp, particularly in alopecia totalis/universalis, a finding suggestive of antigenic drive. Shared TCR sequences between patients were less evident than in mice, which may be partly attributable to HLA diversity in the patient population.

CDR1 and CDR2 were assigned from the germline V gene (reference sequence) as SSHAT and FNYEAQ. Spanning cysteine to phenylalanine, the CDR3 consists of 17 amino acids. This entry keeps only the CDR3 DNA: 51 bases, framed from base 1. This specimen was CD4+ T cells sorted from blood, taken at week 0. This TCR was sampled from a human donor with alopecia areata. The V and J segments used are TRBV7-7 and TRBJ2-6, with a tentative D gene TRBD1 over 5 matching bases. The base sequence is TGTGCTAGCAGCTTAGGCACAGGCCTCTCTGGGGCCAACGTCCTGACTTTC. It specifies CASSLGTGLSGANVLTF.